This TCR beta chain was captured in a study of cytomegalovirus exposure and HLA in healthy donors. Healthy donors of bone marrow made up the group. This PCR relied on a set of 60 Vbeta primers and 13 Jbeta primers. Repertoires were generated with immunoSEQ multiplex PCR, while TCRdb's copy carries only in-frame clones and drops some. Recorded for this sample: about 170,000 clones. Germline V lookup: CDR1 LGHNA, CDR2 YSLEER. The V gene lost 4 bases and the J gene lost 5 bases, with 14 bases spanning the gap. The CDR3 runs to 14 residues. This sequence was found in a woman younger than 35 in good health and CMV-seropositive. Sequenced input: PBMCs. V and J are TRBV4-3 and TRBJ2-5, with a weak D call TRBD2 (5 bases). The CDR3 loop is CASSRILGAETQYF. For the CDR3, the DNA is TGCGCCAGCAGCCGAATACTAGGCGCCGAGACCCAGTACTTC.